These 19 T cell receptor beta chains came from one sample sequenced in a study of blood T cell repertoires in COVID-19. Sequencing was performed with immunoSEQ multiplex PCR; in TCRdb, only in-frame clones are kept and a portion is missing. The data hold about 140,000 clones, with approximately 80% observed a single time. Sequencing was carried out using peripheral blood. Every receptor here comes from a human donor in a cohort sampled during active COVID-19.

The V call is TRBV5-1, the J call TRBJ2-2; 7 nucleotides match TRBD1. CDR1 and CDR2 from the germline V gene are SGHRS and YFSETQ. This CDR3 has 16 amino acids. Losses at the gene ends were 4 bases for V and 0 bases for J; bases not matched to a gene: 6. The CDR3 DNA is TGCGCCAGCAGCCGGACGGGACAGTCGAACACCGGGGAGCTGTTTTTT. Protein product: CASSRTGQSNTGELFF.

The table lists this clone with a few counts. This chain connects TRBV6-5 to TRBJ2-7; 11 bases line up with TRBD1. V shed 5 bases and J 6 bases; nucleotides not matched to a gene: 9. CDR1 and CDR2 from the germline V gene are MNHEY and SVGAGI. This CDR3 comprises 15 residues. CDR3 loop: CASSRTGTGGGEQYF. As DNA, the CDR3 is TGTGCCAGCAGTCGAACCGGGACAGGGGGGGGCGAGCAGTACTTC.

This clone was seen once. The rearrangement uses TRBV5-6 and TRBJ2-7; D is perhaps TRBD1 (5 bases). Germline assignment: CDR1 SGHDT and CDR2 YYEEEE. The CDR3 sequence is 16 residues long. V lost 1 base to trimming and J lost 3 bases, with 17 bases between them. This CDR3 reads CASSLIDSVVFYEQYF. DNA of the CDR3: TGTGCCAGCAGCTTGATCGACAGTGTGGTGTTCTACGAGCAGTACTTC.

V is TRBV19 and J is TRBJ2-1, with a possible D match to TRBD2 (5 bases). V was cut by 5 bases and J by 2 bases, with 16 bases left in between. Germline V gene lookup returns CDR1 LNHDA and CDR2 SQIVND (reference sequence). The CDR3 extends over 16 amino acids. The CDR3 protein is CASSRSDSFPYNEQFF. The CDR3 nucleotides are TGTGCCAGTAGTCGATCGGACTCCTTCCCCTACAATGAGCAGTTCTTC.

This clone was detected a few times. The chain's CDR3 is CASSNRTRGIQYF. CDR3 DNA sequence: TGCGCCAGCAGCAACAGGACTAGGGGCATTCAGTACTTC. V and J are TRBV5-1 and TRBJ2-4; the match to TRBD2 covers 7 bases. Trimming at V came to 4 bases and at J to 9 bases, leaving 7 bases not matched to a gene. The CDR3 has 13 residues. Germline assignment: CDR1 SGHRS and CDR2 YFSETQ. The complete variable domain, with remaining parts taken from reference TRBV5-1 and TRBJ2-4, reads KAGVTQTPRYLIKTRGQQVTLSCSPISGHRSVSWYQQTPGQGLQFLFEYFSETQRNKGNFPGRFSGRQFSNSRSEMNVSTLELGDSALYLCASSNRTRGIQYFGAGTRLSVL.

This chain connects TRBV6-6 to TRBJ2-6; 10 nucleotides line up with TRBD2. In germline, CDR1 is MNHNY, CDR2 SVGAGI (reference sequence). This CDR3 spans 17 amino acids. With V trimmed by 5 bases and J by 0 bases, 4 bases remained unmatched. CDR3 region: CASSPSGRVSGANVLTF. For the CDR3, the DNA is TGTGCCAGCAGTCCAAGCGGGAGGGTCTCTGGGGCCAACGTCCTGACTTTC.

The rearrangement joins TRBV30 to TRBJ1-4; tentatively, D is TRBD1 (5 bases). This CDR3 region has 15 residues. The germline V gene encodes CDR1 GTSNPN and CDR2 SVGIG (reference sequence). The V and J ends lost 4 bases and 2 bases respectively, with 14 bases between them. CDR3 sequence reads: CAWNKGGATNEKLFF. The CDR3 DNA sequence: TGTGCCTGGAATAAGGGAGGGGCTACTAATGAAAAACTGTTTTTT.

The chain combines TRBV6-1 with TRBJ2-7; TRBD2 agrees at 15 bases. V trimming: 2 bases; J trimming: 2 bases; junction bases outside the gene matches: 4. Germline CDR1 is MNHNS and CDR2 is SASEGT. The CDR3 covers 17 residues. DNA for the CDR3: TGTGCCAGCAGTGAACCTGGACTAGCGGGAGGGGCCTACGAGCAGTACTTC. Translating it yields CASSEPGLAGGAYEQYF.

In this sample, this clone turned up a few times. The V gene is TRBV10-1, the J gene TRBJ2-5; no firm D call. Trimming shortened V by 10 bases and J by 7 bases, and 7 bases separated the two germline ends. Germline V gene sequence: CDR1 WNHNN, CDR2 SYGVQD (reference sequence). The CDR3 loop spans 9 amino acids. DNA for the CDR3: TGCGCCAATGGCTCGACCCAGTACTTC. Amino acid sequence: CANGSTQYF.

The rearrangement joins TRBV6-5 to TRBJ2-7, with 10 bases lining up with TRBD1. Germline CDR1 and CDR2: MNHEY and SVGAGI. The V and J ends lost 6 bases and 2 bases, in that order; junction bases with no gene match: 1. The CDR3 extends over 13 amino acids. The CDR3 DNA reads TGTGCCAGCAGGGACAGGGGGGCCTACGAGCAGTACTTC. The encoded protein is CASRDRGAYEQYF.

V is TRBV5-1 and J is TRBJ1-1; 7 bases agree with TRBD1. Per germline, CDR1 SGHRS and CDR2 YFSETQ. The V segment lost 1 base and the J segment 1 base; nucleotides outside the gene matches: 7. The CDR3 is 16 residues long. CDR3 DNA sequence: TGCGCCAGCAGCTTGCAGGGGGACAGTCCGAACACTGAAGCTTTCTTT. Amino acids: CASSLQGDSPNTEAFF.

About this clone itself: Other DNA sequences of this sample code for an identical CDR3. The CDR3 sequence: CASSLGLQETQYF. As DNA, the CDR3 is TGTGCCAGCTCACTCGGGTTACAAGAGACCCAGTACTTC. This chain connects TRBV18 to TRBJ2-5; D is unresolved. CDR1 KGHSH and CDR2 LQKENI come from the germline V gene. Trimming took 4 bases from V and 2 from J, leaving 8 bases between them. The CDR3 has 13 amino acids.

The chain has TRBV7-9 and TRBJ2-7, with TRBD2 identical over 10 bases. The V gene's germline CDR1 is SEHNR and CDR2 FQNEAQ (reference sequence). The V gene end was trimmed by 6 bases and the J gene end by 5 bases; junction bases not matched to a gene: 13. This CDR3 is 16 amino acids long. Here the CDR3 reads CASSFRRASGRDEQYF. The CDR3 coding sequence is TGTGCCAGCAGTTTCAGGCGGGCGAGCGGGAGGGACGAGCAGTACTTC.

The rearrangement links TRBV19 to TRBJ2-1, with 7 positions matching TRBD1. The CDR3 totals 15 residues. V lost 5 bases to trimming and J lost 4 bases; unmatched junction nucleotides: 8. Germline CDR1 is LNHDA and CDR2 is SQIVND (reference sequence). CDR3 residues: CASSPNDRVYNEQFF. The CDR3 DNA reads TGTGCCAGTAGTCCCAATGACAGGGTGTACAATGAGCAGTTCTTC.

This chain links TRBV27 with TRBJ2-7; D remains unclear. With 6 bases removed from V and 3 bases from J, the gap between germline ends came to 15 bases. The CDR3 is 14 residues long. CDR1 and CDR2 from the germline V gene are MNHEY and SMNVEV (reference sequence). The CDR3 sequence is CASSAITSVYEQYF. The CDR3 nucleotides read TGTGCCAGCAGCGCCATTACCAGCGTCTACGAGCAGTACTTC.

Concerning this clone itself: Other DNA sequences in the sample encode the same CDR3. CDR3 region: CASSRFDRNTEAFF. In nucleotides, the CDR3 is TGTGCCAGCAGCAGGTTTGACAGAAACACTGAAGCTTTCTTT. The chain employs TRBV6-5 and TRBJ1-1, with D maybe TRBD1 (5 bases). Germline CDR1 MNHEY, CDR2 SVGAGI. CDR3 length: 14 amino acids. V lost 6 bases and J 2 bases, leaving 13 bases between the germline ends.

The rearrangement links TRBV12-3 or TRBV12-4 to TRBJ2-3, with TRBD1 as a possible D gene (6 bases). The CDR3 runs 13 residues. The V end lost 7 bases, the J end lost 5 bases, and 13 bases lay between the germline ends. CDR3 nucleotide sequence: TGTGCCAGCACTAACATAGGGGGAGATACGCAGTATTTT. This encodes CASTNIGGDTQYF.

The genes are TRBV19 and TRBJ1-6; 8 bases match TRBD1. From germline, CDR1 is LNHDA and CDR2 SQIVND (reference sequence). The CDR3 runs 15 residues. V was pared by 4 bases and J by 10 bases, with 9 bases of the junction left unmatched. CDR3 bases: TGTGCCAGTAGTAAACAGGGGGACATTAGATCACCCCTCCACTTT. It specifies CASSKQGDIRSPLHF.

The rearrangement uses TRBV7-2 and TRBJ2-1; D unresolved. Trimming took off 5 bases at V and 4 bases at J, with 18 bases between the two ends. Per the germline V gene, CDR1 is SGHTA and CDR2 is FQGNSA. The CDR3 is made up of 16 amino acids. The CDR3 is CASSETGRGAYNEQFF. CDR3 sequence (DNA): TGTGCCAGCAGCGAGACCGGTCGAGGAGCTTACAATGAGCAGTTCTTC.